This T cell receptor (beta chain) originates from a study of blood T cell repertoires in COVID-19. Study details: Samples taken during acute and convalescent COVID-19 were collected in the United States, Italy and Spain. PBMCs, B-cell-depleted T cells, or T cells provided the cDNA or gDNA that made up the material.

CDR1 is MNHEY and CDR2 is SVGAGI in the germline V gene. V was cut by 2 bases and J by 5 bases, with 3 bases left in between. The length of the CDR3 is 12 residues. As originally analysed: Reference gene primer amplification gave nucleated cell count estimates. TCRdb's copy holds only in-frame clones and misses some; the assay was immunoSEQ multiplex PCR. From that table come the V and J calls and clone size; the DNA was used to work out D and trimming. The table includes about 56,000 clones, 89% detected once. The rearrangement uses TRBV6-5 and TRBJ2-2; D unresolved. This clonotype was sampled from a human donor in a cohort sampled during active COVID-19. The sequencing input was peripheral blood. CDR3 region: CASSYRTGELFF. Here the CDR3 DNA reads TGTGCCAGCAGTTACCGGACCGGGGAGCTGTTTTTT.